The rows below give T cell receptor beta chains drawn from one sample of a study of tumor T cells in aggressive B-cell lymphoma. Some clones are missing from TCRdb's copy, which holds only in-frame ones; the method was immunoSEQ multiplex PCR. The sample has fewer than 3,500 clones, 87% seen once. Material: tumor tissue. The receptor source for this set is an adult with diffuse large B cell lymphoma. Both conserved end residues are part of each CDR3. Each record gives: clone size, D gene, V gene, J gene, CDR3 protein, CDR3 DNA. A D gene is named only where the DNA matches it firmly. The size field is filled for only some rows; it gives once, few, many or a size class.

size: -
D: -
V: TRBV19
J: TRBJ2-1
CDR3: CASSMSLASLYNEQFF
DNA: TGTGCCAGTAGTATGAGTCTGGCTAGCCTTTACAATGAGCAGTTCTTC

size: -
D: TRBD2
V: TRBV7-2
J: TRBJ2-3
CDR3: CASSSGTSGITDTQYF
DNA: TGTGCCAGCAGCTCTGGGACTAGCGGGATCACAGATACGCAGTATTTT

size: -
D: -
V: TRBV30
J: TRBJ1-5
CDR3: CAWSLHSNQPQHF
DNA: TGTGCCTGGAGTTTACATAGCAATCAGCCCCAGCATTTT

size: once
D: -
V: TRBV30
J: TRBJ2-1
CDR3: CAWSRGTYNEQFF
DNA: TGTGCCTGGAGTAGGGGTACCTACAATGAGCAGTTCTTC

size: -
D: TRBD1
V: TRBV27
J: TRBJ1-5
CDR3: CASSFLPPGQGNQPQHF
DNA: TGTGCCAGCAGTTTCCTTCCCCCGGGACAGGGCAATCAGCCCCAGCATTTT

size: -
D: -
V: TRBV30
J: TRBJ2-1
CDR3: CAFELGPRYNEQFF
DNA: TGTGCATTTGAATTGGGGCCAAGGTACAATGAGCAGTTCTTC

size: -
D: TRBD1
V: TRBV2
J: TRBJ1-6
CDR3: CASTPAPGQYNSPLHF
DNA: TGTGCCAGCACCCCGGCACCGGGACAGTATAATTCACCCCTCCACTTT

size: -
D: -
V: TRBV5-1
J: TRBJ1-1
CDR3: CASSLTDPNTEAFF
DNA: TGCGCCAGCAGCTTGACAGATCCGAACACTGAAGCTTTCTTT

size: -
D: TRBD1
V: TRBV4-1
J: TRBJ1-5
CDR3: CASSLGQGQDQPQHF
DNA: TGCGCCAGCAGCCTAGGACAGGGACAAGATCAGCCCCAGCATTTT

size: few
D: -
V: TRBV7-9
J: TRBJ1-1
CDR3: CASSTVLRGWNTEAFF
DNA: TGTGCCAGCAGTACTGTACTCAGGGGATGGAACACTGAAGCTTTCTTT

size: -
D: -
V: TRBV7-9
J: TRBJ1-1
CDR3: CASSLATEAFF
DNA: TGTGCCAGCAGCTTGGCCACTGAAGCTTTCTTT

size: -
D: TRBD2
V: TRBV9
J: TRBJ2-1
CDR3: CASSVSYWTSPEEQFF
DNA: TGTGCCAGCAGCGTCTCCTACTGGACTAGCCCGGAGGAGCAGTTCTTC

size: -
D: -
V: TRBV7-9
J: TRBJ2-1
CDR3: CASSLVGGRDEQFF
DNA: TGTGCCAGCAGCTTAGTGGGGGGGCGGGATGAGCAGTTCTTC

size: -
D: -
V: TRBV14
J: TRBJ1-4
CDR3: CASSTSWGQRNEKLFF
DNA: TGTGCCAGCAGCACTAGTTGGGGGCAACGGAATGAAAAACTGTTTTTT

size: once
D: TRBD1
V: TRBV6-6
J: TRBJ2-7
CDR3: CASSQRDRGSYEQYF
DNA: TGTGCCAGCAGTCAGAGGGACAGGGGGTCCTACGAGCAGTACTTC

size: -
D: -
V: TRBV10-3
J: TRBJ2-7
CDR3: CAIQVDIGGAYEQYF
DNA: TGTGCCATCCAGGTCGATATCGGGGGTGCCTACGAGCAGTACTTC

size: -
D: -
V: TRBV19
J: TRBJ1-5
CDR3: CASSPVVGQKQPQHF
DNA: TGTGCCAGTAGTCCGGTTGTAGGACAAAAACAGCCCCAGCATTTT

size: -
D: -
V: TRBV27
J: TRBJ2-7
CDR3: CASSLFFGSYEQYF
DNA: TGTGCCAGCAGTTTATTCTTCGGCTCCTACGAGCAGTACTTC

size: -
D: TRBD1
V: TRBV9
J: TRBJ2-5
CDR3: CASSGGQGYETQYF
DNA: TGTGCCAGCAGCGGAGGACAGGGCTATGAGACCCAGTACTTC

size: -
D: TRBD2
V: TRBV5-1
J: TRBJ2-3
CDR3: CASSLAPTSGTDTQYF
DNA: TGCGCCAGCAGCTTGGCGCCGACTAGCGGTACAGATACGCAGTATTTT

size: -
D: TRBD2
V: TRBV9
J: TRBJ2-1
CDR3: CASSVVSGSENEQFF
DNA: TGTGCCAGTAGCGTAGTTAGCGGGAGTGAGAATGAGCAGTTCTTC

size: -
D: -
V: TRBV4-1
J: TRBJ1-1
CDR3: CASSSGQTNTEAFF
DNA: TGCGCCAGCAGCAGTGGCCAGACAAACACTGAAGCTTTCTTT

size: -
D: TRBD1
V: TRBV5-3
J: TRBJ1-2
CDR3: CARSRQGWKGYTF
DNA: TGTGCCAGAAGCCGACAGGGATGGAAAGGCTACACCTTC

size: -
D: TRBD2
V: TRBV7-2
J: TRBJ2-7
CDR3: CASSFLYGRGASPYEQYF
DNA: TGTGCCAGCAGCTTTCTTTACGGGCGGGGGGCATCACCCTACGAGCAGTACTTC

size: -
D: TRBD1
V: TRBV19
J: TRBJ1-1
CDR3: CASSILTGGTEAFF
DNA: TGTGCCAGTAGTATACTGACAGGGGGGACTGAAGCTTTCTTT

size: -
D: TRBD1
V: TRBV30
J: TRBJ1-6
CDR3: CAWSVPSDRGRGSPLHF
DNA: TGTGCCTGGAGTGTACCCTCCGACAGGGGCAGAGGTTCACCCCTCCACTTT

size: -
D: TRBD1
V: TRBV5-6
J: TRBJ2-7
CDR3: CASSLDGQGPSSYEQYF
DNA: TGTGCCAGCAGCTTGGATGGACAGGGGCCGAGCTCCTACGAGCAGTACTTC

size: -
D: -
V: TRBV28
J: TRBJ1-6
CDR3: CASSSPTGINSPLHF
DNA: TGTGCCAGCAGTTCACCAACAGGGATCAATTCACCCCTCCACTTT

size: -
D: -
V: TRBV4-1
J: TRBJ1-5
CDR3: CASSRGNQPQHF
DNA: TGCGCCAGCAGCCGAGGGAATCAGCCCCAGCATTTT

size: few
D: TRBD1
V: TRBV5-1
J: TRBJ2-3
CDR3: CASSQGQSTDTQYF
DNA: TGCGCCAGCAGCCAGGGACAGTCCACAGATACGCAGTATTTT

size: -
D: TRBD2
V: TRBV2
J: TRBJ2-1
CDR3: CASSEPAGEGNEQFF
DNA: TGTGCCAGCAGTGAACCAGCGGGGGAGGGTAATGAGCAGTTCTTC

size: -
D: -
V: TRBV4-1
J: TRBJ2-2
CDR3: CASSHGGTGELFF
DNA: TGCGCCAGCAGCCACGGGGGTACCGGGGAGCTGTTTTTT

size: -
D: TRBD1
V: TRBV15
J: TRBJ1-1
CDR3: CATSRGLITGENTEAFF
DNA: TGTGCCACCAGCAGAGGGCTTATTACAGGGGAGAACACTGAAGCTTTCTTT

size: -
D: TRBD1
V: TRBV9
J: TRBJ2-5
CDR3: CASSRTGVQETQYF
DNA: TGTGCCAGCAGCCGGACAGGGGTCCAAGAGACCCAGTACTTC

size: few
D: TRBD2
V: TRBV19
J: TRBJ2-1
CDR3: CASSKLAGVYNEQFF
DNA: TGTGCCAGTAGTAAACTAGCGGGAGTCTACAATGAGCAGTTCTTC

size: -
D: TRBD1
V: TRBV19
J: TRBJ1-2
CDR3: CASSWGQGPLLGGYTF
DNA: TGTGCCAGTAGTTGGGGACAGGGGCCGCTTTTAGGTGGCTACACCTTC

size: -
D: -
V: TRBV27
J: TRBJ1-1
CDR3: CASRGTGMTEAFF
DNA: TGTGCCAGCAGAGGCACAGGGATGACTGAAGCTTTCTTT

size: -
D: -
V: TRBV7-3
J: TRBJ2-1
CDR3: CASSSAGTLSYNEQFF
DNA: TGTGCCAGCAGCTCGGCCGGGACACTGTCCTACAATGAGCAGTTCTTC

size: -
D: TRBD2
V: TRBV11-2
J: TRBJ2-7
CDR3: CASSLDGRGASYEQYF
DNA: TGTGCCAGCAGCTTAGATGGGCGGGGGGCATCCTACGAGCAGTACTTC

size: -
D: TRBD2
V: TRBV7-3
J: TRBJ2-1
CDR3: CASSPSPVLAGHEQFF
DNA: TGTGCCAGCAGCCCTAGCCCGGTGCTAGCGGGTCATGAGCAGTTCTTC

size: -
D: -
V: TRBV27
J: TRBJ1-1
CDR3: CASSLRQRSEAFF
DNA: TGTGCCAGCAGTTTGCGACAGAGATCTGAAGCTTTCTTT

size: -
D: TRBD1
V: TRBV7-6
J: TRBJ1-1
CDR3: CASSLAGLAPDRGLYTEAFF
DNA: TGTGCCAGCAGCTTAGCTGGATTAGCCCCGGACAGGGGGCTTTATACTGAAGCTTTCTTT

size: -
D: -
V: TRBV7-2
J: TRBJ2-7
CDR3: CASSLGGGIPYEQYF
DNA: TGTGCCAGCAGCTTAGGTGGAGGGATTCCCTACGAGCAGTACTTC

size: once
D: TRBD1
V: TRBV9
J: TRBJ2-7
CDR3: CASSRGTGDSYEQYF
DNA: TGTGCCAGCAGCAGGGGGACAGGTGATTCCTACGAGCAGTACTTC

size: -
D: -
V: TRBV30
J: TRBJ1-2
CDR3: CAWWAGTHENYGYTF
DNA: TGTGCCTGGTGGGCGGGGACCCATGAAAACTATGGCTACACCTTC

size: -
D: TRBD1
V: TRBV19
J: TRBJ2-7
CDR3: CASSIRTGGSSYEQYF
DNA: TGTGCCAGTAGTATTCGGACAGGGGGAAGCTCCTACGAGCAGTACTTC